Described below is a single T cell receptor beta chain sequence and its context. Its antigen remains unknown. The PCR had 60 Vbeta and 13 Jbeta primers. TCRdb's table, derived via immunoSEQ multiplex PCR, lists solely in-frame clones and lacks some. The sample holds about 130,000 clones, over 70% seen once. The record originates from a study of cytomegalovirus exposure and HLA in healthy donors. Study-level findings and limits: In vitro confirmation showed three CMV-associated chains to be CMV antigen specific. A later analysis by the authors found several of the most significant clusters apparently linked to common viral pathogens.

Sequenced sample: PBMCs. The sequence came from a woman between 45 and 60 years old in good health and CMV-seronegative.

As DNA, the CDR3 is TGTGCCAGCAGCCACCTAGCGGGAGAGACAAACAATGAGCAGTTCTTC. It is translated as CASSHLAGETNNEQFF. The V gene is TRBV11-3, the J gene TRBJ2-1, with TRBD2 matching 10 bases. The CDR3 contains 16 residues. CDR1 and CDR2 (germline): SGHNT, YENEEA. The V gene end was trimmed by 5 bases and the J gene end by 5 bases; junction bases not matched to a gene: 9.